Here is one T cell receptor beta chain with its context. The antigen it binds to is not known. No base quality information exists; no much larger clone differs at one position. The CDR3 regions of human TCRbeta chains were analyzed by immunosequencing. In the paper's pipeline: Repertoire TCRs were checked for matches against a reference library of SARS-CoV-2-specific TCRs that had been generated using the MIRA antigen-specificity platform. Breadth meant the fraction of unique TCRs that were SARS-CoV-2-associated, whereas depth meant the fraction of total T cells that were SARS-CoV-2-associated. Using the MIRA data, every spike-specific TCR was mapped to the spike region that the TCR reacted to and assigned to either a CD4 or a CD8 class. Log10-transformed breadth and depth values were compared by one-way ANOVA with Sidak's multiple comparisons tests. In TCRdb, the immuneACCESS table is reduced to in-frame sequences with V and J assigned. These tables do not hold every clone; where another copy was compared, an unresolved V gene accounts for under half, and the others remain unexplained. That table gives V, J and clone size, and the DNA gave D and trimming. Counted in this sample were 150,000 or so clones; around 94% of them appeared once. The ten top clones hold about 0.64% of the sample.

The time point label corresponds to: baseline before first vaccination. Samples from vaccinated people were obtained from the UK trials COV001 and COV002, which included a single-blind randomized controlled phase 2/3 trial of AZD1222 (ChAdOx1 nCoV-19) in healthy adults. For TCRbeta chain sequencing, PBMC samples were collected from trial participants at day 0 and at day 28 after the second dose. V lost 3 bases and J lost 5 bases; the stretch between them is 10 bases long. From the germline V gene, CDR1 is KGHSH and CDR2 is LQKENI. Counted from cysteine to phenylalanine, this CDR3 has 13 amino acids. The entry retains the CDR3 DNA only, 39 bases that are in frame from base 1. The data belong to a study of T cell responses to AZD1222 COVID-19 vaccine (TCRdb year 2021). With regard to the full study: AZD1222 recipients whose second dose came at about 4 weeks and those whose second dose came at about 12 weeks were combined into one group, since spike-specific TCR depth and breadth did not differ between the two schedules. A total of more than 230 trial participants underwent TCR sequencing, of whom about 210 had received two doses of AZD1222 and around 25 had received two doses of the MenACWY control vaccine. Trial participants were enrolled into age subgroups of 18-55, 56-69 and 70-plus years, which contained about 150, 27 and 61 TCR-sequenced participants, respectively.

Overall results and qualifications from the work: Because no day 14 peak-response samples were available, the repertoires could be characterized only after the peak T cell response. Participants were mostly white British, with more females than males. The authors suggested clonal diversity may have been underestimated. Conclusions about previously exposed vaccinees are limited, since just five or six AZD1222 recipients were seropositive for SARS-CoV-2 at baseline. A significant rise in spike-specific TCR breadth and depth was observed after two AZD1222 doses relative to day 0 and relative to MenACWY recipients. CD4 TCRs associated with the vaccine covered the entire spike protein, and the dominant responses were in regions 160-218 and 743-854. In the small 56-69-year group, the increase in depth fell short of significance, most likely because of low power. Reportedly, close to half of the unique spike-specific TCRs recognized epitopes lying outside the regions that are mutated in the B.1.351 and B.1.1.7 variants.

The chain couples TRBV18 to TRBJ2-5, with no D gene named confidently. This specimen consisted of peripheral blood, obtained on day 0 of AZD1222 vaccination. This sequence was found in an adult in good health. The CDR3 region has the sequence CASSPSSLETQYF. The DNA sequence is given as TGTGCCAGCTCACCGTCGTCCCTGGAGACCCAGTACTTC.